Presented here are 17 T cell receptor beta chains from one specimen sequenced in a study of T cell responses to AZD1222 COVID-19 vaccine. Repertoires were generated with immunoSEQ multiplex PCR, while TCRdb's copy carries only in-frame clones and drops some. In the table there are some 160,000 clones, roughly 89% of which are singletons. The source material was peripheral blood, sampled on day 0 of AZD1222 vaccination. The receptor set was obtained from an adult in good health.

The rearrangement uses TRBV29-1 and TRBJ1-1; possible D gene TRBD1, 5 bases. CDR1 is SQVTM and CDR2 is ANQGSEA in the germline V gene. V lost 6 bases to trimming and J lost 1 base, with 12 bases between them. The CDR3 consists of 13 residues. In DNA, the CDR3 is TGCAGCGTACAGGACTATAGGAACACTGAAGCTTTCTTT. As protein: CSVQDYRNTEAFF.

CDR3 in DNA: TGTGCCAGCAACGGGGGTGCTAGCGGGGGAGAGACCCAGTACTTC. Translated, it gives CASNGGASGGETQYF. J is TRBJ2-5 and V is TRBV2; 10 nucleotides line up with TRBD2. V trimming: 7 bases; J trimming: 4 bases; junction bases outside the gene matches: 9. Germline CDR1 reads SNHLY; CDR2 reads FYNNEI. The CDR3 is made up of 15 amino acids.

J is TRBJ2-7 and V is TRBV30; tentatively, D is TRBD2 (5 bases). CDR1 is GTSNPN and CDR2 is SVGIG in the germline V gene (reference sequence). Trimming cost V 6 bases and J 6 bases, with 21 bases left between them. The CDR3 is made up of 14 amino acids. CDR3 loop: CACGVHNRLSEQYF. The DNA of the CDR3 is TGTGCCTGCGGGGTGCACAATAGGCTCTCCGAGCAGTACTTC.

The chain carries TRBV18 and TRBJ2-5; TRBD2 agrees at 8 bases. Trimming at V came to 6 bases and at J to 4 bases, leaving 13 bases not matched to a gene. The length of the CDR3 is 16 residues. Germline V gene lookup returns CDR1 KGHSH and CDR2 LQKENI. CDR3 in DNA: TGTGCCAGCTCCCCCCCGGAGGCGGGAGGTTCAGAGACCCAGTACTTC. Its protein product is CASSPPEAGGSETQYF. Complete variable domain (other parts from reference TRBV18 and TRBJ2-5): NAGVMQNPRHLVRRRGQEARLRCSPMKGHSHVYWYRQLPEEGLKFMVYLQKENIIDESGMPKERFSAEFPKEGPSILRIQQVVRGDSAAYFCASSPPEAGGSETQYFGPGTRLLVL.

This sequence joins TRBV7-3 and TRBJ2-1; perhaps D is TRBD1 or TRBD2 (6 bases each). The CDR3 has 14 residues. V gave up 5 bases and J gave up 9 bases, with 17 bases separating them. Germline CDR1 reads SGHTA; CDR2 reads FQGTGA. The CDR3 sequence is CASSRTRGQGEQFF. The CDR3 nucleotides read TGTGCCAGCAGCCGAACCCGGGGGCAGGGTGAGCAGTTCTTC.

This clone was picked up one time. This rearrangement joins TRBV3-1 (or the pseudogene TRBV3-2) to TRBJ2-7, with TRBD2 identical over 14 bases. Germline CDR1 LGHDT, CDR2 YNNKEL (reference sequence). V was pared by 3 bases and J by 1 base, with 5 bases of the junction left unmatched. This CDR3 has 17 amino acids. The CDR3: CASSHPRTSGGSYEQYF. CDR3 coding DNA: TGTGCCAGCAGCCACCCACGGACTAGCGGGGGGTCCTACGAGCAGTACTTC.

V usage is TRBV5-1 and J usage is TRBJ2-7; TRBD2 agrees at 14 bases. Trimming removed 4 bases from V and 5 bases from J; junction bases left unmatched: 23. Germline CDR1 and CDR2: SGHRS and YFSETQ. CDR3 length: 21 residues. The CDR3 protein is CASSGNQLGLAGVWASDEQYF. CDR3 nucleotide sequence: TGCGCCAGCAGCGGAAATCAACTGGGACTAGCGGGAGTTTGGGCGTCCGACGAGCAGTACTTC.

This chain connects TRBV11-2 to TRBJ2-5; a possible D gene is TRBD2 (6 bases). The germline V gene has CDR1 SGHAT and CDR2 FQNNGV. CDR3 length: 13 residues. With 5 bases removed from V and 2 bases from J, the gap between germline ends came to 9 bases. The CDR3 DNA reads as TGTGCCAGCAGCCGCGGACTACAAGAGACCCAGTACTTC. The encoded protein is CASSRGLQETQYF.

J is TRBJ1-4 and V is TRBV5-1, with D perhaps matching TRBD1 (5 bases). The CDR3 spans 16 residues. CDR1 and CDR2 from the germline V gene are SGHRS and YFSETQ. Trimming removed 6 bases at V and 1 base at J, with 16 bases between. The CDR3, as DNA: TGCGCCAGCACCCCACAACCGGGACTAACTAATGAAAAACTGTTTTTT. It translates to CASTPQPGLTNEKLFF.

The rearrangement joins TRBV19 to TRBJ1-2, with TRBD1 matching 12 bases. Germline loops: CDR1 LNHDA, CDR2 SQIVND (reference sequence). The V segment lost 10 bases and the J segment 7 bases; nucleotides outside the gene matches: 10. The CDR3 is 14 residues long. The CDR3 reads CATQPGQGAAGYTF. In nucleotides, the CDR3 is TGTGCCACACAACCGGGACAGGGGGCTGCTGGCTACACCTTC.

The V and J genes are TRBV19 and TRBJ2-2; a weak D match, TRBD2 (6 bases). Germline CDR1 and CDR2: LNHDA and SQIVND (reference sequence). V was pared by 5 bases and J by 4 bases, with 17 bases between. The CDR3 consists of 16 residues. CDR3 sequence (DNA): TGTGCCAGTAGTTTGCGACCCGGGAGCGGCACCGGGGAGCTGTTTTTT. Encoded protein: CASSLRPGSGTGELFF.

CDR3 bases: TGTGCCAGCAGCCGCGACATACTAGCCAAAAACATTCAGTACTTC. Its protein product is CASSRDILAKNIQYF. The V call is TRBV7-8, the J call TRBJ2-4; D gene ambiguous. CDR1 SGHVS and CDR2 FQNEAQ come from the germline V gene. The CDR3 extends over 15 amino acids. Trimming left V 5 bases short and J 0 bases short, with 11 bases between.

The chain is built from TRBV7-2 and TRBJ2-2; maybe TRBD2 (6 bases). The CDR3 consists of 16 residues. Germline V CDR1 and CDR2: SGHTA, FQGNSA. Trimming took 0 bases from V and 0 from J, leaving 8 bases between them. The CDR3 DNA is TGTGCCAGCAGCTTAGCGGGGGGAACGAACACCGGGGAGCTGTTTTTT. Protein sequence: CASSLAGGTNTGELFF.

The chain has TRBV19 and TRBJ2-1; no reliable D call. Germline CDR1 LNHDA, CDR2 SQIVND (reference sequence). Trimming took off 3 bases at V and 4 bases at J, with 13 bases between the two ends. This CDR3 contains 15 residues. The CDR3 reads CASSIRLSQYNEQFF. The CDR3 bases are TGTGCCAGTAGTATTAGACTGAGCCAATACAATGAGCAGTTCTTC.

V usage is TRBV27 and J usage is TRBJ2-3; D is unclear. The V and J ends lost 3 bases and 0 bases respectively, with 7 bases between them. This CDR3 has 14 amino acids. Per the germline V gene, CDR1 is MNHEY and CDR2 is SMNVEV (reference sequence). Here the CDR3 DNA reads TGTGCCAGCAGTTTCTTGGTTAGCACAGATACGCAGTATTTT. Amino acids: CASSFLVSTDTQYF.

The J gene is TRBJ1-1, the V gene TRBV30; D remains unclear. CDR3 length: 17 amino acids. Looked up from germline, CDR1 is GTSNPN and CDR2 is SVGIG (reference sequence). V gave up 1 base and J gave up 1 base, with 19 bases separating them. The CDR3 sequence is CAWSGGRMIISNTEAFF. The CDR3 DNA reads TGTGCCTGGAGTGGAGGCAGGATGATCATATCGAACACTGAAGCTTTCTTT.

The V and J genes are TRBV18 and TRBJ2-2; D possibly uses TRBD1 or TRBD2 (5 bases each). Trimming shortened V by 5 bases and J by 4 bases, and 17 bases separated the two germline ends. Germline V lookup: CDR1 KGHSH, CDR2 LQKENI. The length of the CDR3 is 16 residues. DNA for the CDR3: TGTGCCAGCTCAGCCACGGGGCAGCTCTCCACCGGGGAGCTGTTTTTT. Protein sequence: CASSATGQLSTGELFF.